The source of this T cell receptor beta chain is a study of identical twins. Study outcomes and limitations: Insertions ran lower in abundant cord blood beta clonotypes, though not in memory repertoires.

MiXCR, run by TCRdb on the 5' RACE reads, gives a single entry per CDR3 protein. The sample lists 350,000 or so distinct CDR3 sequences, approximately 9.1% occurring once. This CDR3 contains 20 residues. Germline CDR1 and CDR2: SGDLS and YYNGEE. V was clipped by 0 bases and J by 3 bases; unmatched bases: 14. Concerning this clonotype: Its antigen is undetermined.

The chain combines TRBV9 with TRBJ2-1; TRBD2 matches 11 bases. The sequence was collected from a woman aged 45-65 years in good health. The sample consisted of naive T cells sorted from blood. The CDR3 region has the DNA TGTGCCAGCAGCGTAGTACATTTAGCGGGAGGGCAACCTTTCTACAATGAGCAGTTCTTC. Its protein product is CASSVVHLAGGQPFYNEQFF.